This T cell receptor (beta chain) was retrieved from a study of blood T cell repertoires in COVID-19. The V gene's germline CDR1 is KGHSH and CDR2 LQKENI. The CDR3 length is 13 residues. V was trimmed by 2 bases and J by 4 bases, leaving 9 bases between them. Assay: immunoSEQ multiplex PCR; the TCRdb copy retains only in-frame clones and omits some. The table includes hundreds of thousands of clones, about 86% detected once. Sample: PBMCs or T cells enriched from blood (not recorded which). V is TRBV18 and J is TRBJ2-7, with D possibly being TRBD1 (5 bases). The receptor's source is a woman between 45 and 60 years old who had recovered from COVID-19. The CDR3 reads CASSPGQYYEQYF. CDR3 sequence (DNA): TGTGCCAGCTCACCAGGACAATATTACGAGCAGTACTTC.